The rows below give T cell receptor beta chains drawn from one sample of a study of radiotherapy plus CTLA-4 blockade in lung cancer. TCRdb's table, derived via immunoSEQ multiplex PCR, lists solely in-frame clones and lacks some. This table has more than 95,000 clones, 60% to 75% appearing once. The sequenced sample was peripheral blood, obtained from a patient treated with radiotherapy plus ipilimumab. These receptors all come from a human donor with non-small cell lung cancer who had a partial response to radiotherapy plus ipilimumab. Some clones in this sample may be carry-over from other donors' samples. CDR3s include the opening cysteine and the closing phenylalanine or tryptophan. D genes are given only for firm matches. Size is stated for part of the rows, as once, few or many counts, or as a class when the clone is expanded.

v_call	j_call	clone_size	d_call	cdr3_nt	cdr3_aa
TRBV6-5	TRBJ1-6	many	NA	TGTGCCAGCAGTTACACAGGTGGCTCCTATAATTCACCCCTCCACTTT	CASSYTGGSYNSPLHF
TRBV5-4	TRBJ1-6	NA	NA	TGTGCCAGCAGCTATACCCGGGATTCACCCCTCCACTTT	CASSYTRDSPLHF
TRBV4-3	TRBJ2-2	NA	NA	TGCGCCAGCAGCCAAGGAGGCGCGAACCTGAGGACCGGGGAGCTGTTTTTT	CASSQGGANLRTGELFF
TRBV29-1	TRBJ1-1	NA	NA	TGCAGCGTTAAGAATTCAGGGGTCACTGAAGCTTTCTTT	CSVKNSGVTEAFF
TRBV4-3	TRBJ1-1	NA	NA	TGCGCCAGCAGCCAAGATATCCCAGGAACCAAAGCTTTCTTT	CASSQDIPGTKAFF
TRBV19	TRBJ2-2	NA	TRBD1	TGTGCCAGTAGGGTGCACAGGGGGGCCGGGGAGCTGTTTTTT	CASRVHRGAGELFF
TRBV6-5	TRBJ1-4	NA	TRBD1	TGTGCCAGCAGCCGCGACAGGGGTTACGAAAAACTGTTTTTT	CASSRDRGYEKLFF
TRBV7-9	TRBJ2-3	few	NA	TGTGCCAGCAGCCACTACCCTTACAGGGGCACAGATACGCAGTATTTT	CASSHYPYRGTDTQYF
TRBV19	TRBJ1-1	NA	TRBD1	TGTGCCAGTAGTGACAGGGCTAAGGATACTGAAGCTTTCTTT	CASSDRAKDTEAFF
TRBV6-6	TRBJ2-1	NA	NA	TGTGCCAGCAGCTTCCTTCCCCTAAATGAGCAGTTCTTC	CASSFLPLNEQFF
TRBV5-1	TRBJ1-3	once	NA	TGCGCCAGCAGCTTGGTACAGGGTGCGAACACCATATATTTT	CASSLVQGANTIYF
TRBV19	TRBJ1-5	NA	NA	TGTGCCAGTAGTACTGACACACTTAGCAATCAGCCCCAGCATTTT	CASSTDTLSNQPQHF
TRBV18	TRBJ1-3	NA	NA	TGTGCCAGCTCACCAGGCGCAGGGACTGGAAACACCATATATTTT	CASSPGAGTGNTIYF
TRBV19	TRBJ2-5	NA	TRBD1	TGTGCCAGTAGCGTGGACAGGGAAGAGACCCAGTACTTC	CASSVDREETQYF
TRBV6-1	TRBJ1-1	NA	NA	TGTGCCAGCAGGTGGGACAACCGGAACACTGAAGCTTTCTTT	CASRWDNRNTEAFF
TRBV18	TRBJ1-2	few	NA	TGTGCCAGCTCACCTCGACAGAACGCTAACTATGGCTACACCTTC	CASSPRQNANYGYTF
TRBV5-1	TRBJ2-4	NA	TRBD2	TGCGCCAGCAGCCTTGGCAGACTAGCGGATATAGCCAAAAACATTCAGTACTTC	CASSLGRLADIAKNIQYF
TRBV4-1	TRBJ2-2	NA	TRBD2	TGCGCCAGCAGCCACGGTAGCGGGAATACCGGGGAGCTGTTTTTT	CASSHGSGNTGELFF
TRBV6-5	TRBJ1-1	NA	TRBD1	TGTGCCAGCAGTCAGGGGGTGAACACTGAAGCTTTCTTT	CASSQGVNTEAFF
TRBV5-4	TRBJ1-2	NA	TRBD1	TGTGCCAGCAGCTTGGTGACAGGGACTGGCTACACCTTC	CASSLVTGTGYTF
TRBV15	TRBJ1-4	NA	TRBD1	TGTGCCACCAGCAGAGTAGTTGGGACAGGCGGAACTAATGAAAAACTGTTTTTT	CATSRVVGTGGTNEKLFF
TRBV6-1	TRBJ2-3	NA	TRBD2	TGTGCCAGCAGTCCTAGCGGGGGGGCCTGGGATACGCAGTATTTT	CASSPSGGAWDTQYF
TRBV28	TRBJ2-7	NA	TRBD2	TGTGCCAGCCTAACTAGCGGGAGTAGTGAGCAGTACTTC	CASLTSGSSEQYF
TRBV5-4	TRBJ2-7	NA	TRBD2	TGTGCCAGCAGCCGGGGAGCGGGAGGGCCGGAAGAGCAGTACTTC	CASSRGAGGPEEQYF
TRBV6-1	TRBJ1-3	few	NA	TGTGCCAGCAGTGGGGGCCAGGGGTTTGGAAACACCATATATTTT	CASSGGQGFGNTIYF
TRBV11-2	TRBJ1-1	once	NA	TGTGCCAGCAGCCTACAGGGTATGGTGAACACTGAAGCTTTCTTT	CASSLQGMVNTEAFF
TRBV20-1	TRBJ2-3	NA	NA	TGCAGTGCTAGAGTAGCAGATACGCAGTATTTT	CSARVADTQYF
TRBV5-1	TRBJ2-1	NA	TRBD2	TGCGCCAGCGGGATAGCGGGAGAGGCCAATGAGCAGTTCTTC	CASGIAGEANEQFF
TRBV10-2	TRBJ2-1	NA	TRBD2	TGCGCCAGCAGTGTCCTAGCGGGGGGGAATGAGCAGTTCTTC	CASSVLAGGNEQFF
TRBV11-3	TRBJ1-1	few	NA	TGTGCCAGCAGGGGGCCTGAAGCTTTCTTT	CASRGPEAFF
TRBV29-1	TRBJ2-1	NA	TRBD2	TGCAGCGTTGACGCGGGGGGGCCCCGTGAGCAGTTCTTC	CSVDAGGPREQFF
TRBV9	TRBJ2-1	NA	TRBD2	TGTGCCAGCAGCCCAACTAGCGGGAGAAACAATGAGCAGTTCTTC	CASSPTSGRNNEQFF
TRBV19	TRBJ1-3	few	NA	TGTGCCACCGCTGACATGCCGGACACCATATATTTT	CATADMPDTIYF
TRBV6-5	TRBJ2-7	NA	NA	TGTGCCAGCAGGAGGTTGCTTAGAAACGAGCAGTACTTC	CASRRLLRNEQYF
TRBV11-2	TRBJ2-5	NA	TRBD2	TGTGCCAGCAGGTCCACTAGCGGGGGAACTCAAGAGACCCAGTACTTC	CASRSTSGGTQETQYF
TRBV7-6	TRBJ1-6	once	TRBD1	TGTGCCAGCAGCTTGGGGACAGGGCAATCACCCCTCCACTTT	CASSLGTGQSPLHF
TRBV19	TRBJ2-7	NA	TRBD2	TGTGCCAGTAGTACCATAGCGGGAGGACCCTACGAGCAGTACTTC	CASSTIAGGPYEQYF
TRBV4-3	TRBJ2-3	NA	NA	TGCGCCAGCAGCCAAGATTTAGGAACTATGGGCACAGATACGCAGTATTTT	CASSQDLGTMGTDTQYF
TRBV6-5	TRBJ2-1	few	NA	TGTGCCAGCACCCAGGGTGGCCCCTACAATGAGCAGTTCTTC	CASTQGGPYNEQFF
TRBV29-1	TRBJ2-3	NA	TRBD2	TGCAGCGTTGAAGATCCACTAGCGGGAGGGCCGGATACGCAGTATTTT	CSVEDPLAGGPDTQYF
TRBV7-2	TRBJ1-4	few	NA	TGTGCCAGCAGCCCACACGTCTCTAATGAAAAACTGTTTTTT	CASSPHVSNEKLFF
TRBV11-3	TRBJ2-1	once	NA	TGTGCCAGCAAGATAGGGGGTGTCGAGCAGTTCTTC	CASKIGGVEQFF
TRBV5-1	TRBJ2-3	few	NA	TGCGCCAGCAGATCTGACAGAGTTACAGATACGCAGTATTTT	CASRSDRVTDTQYF
TRBV11-2	TRBJ1-6	NA	NA	TGTGCCAGCAGCTCGCAGGGGAGTTCACCCCTCCACTTT	CASSSQGSSPLHF
TRBV28	TRBJ1-1	NA	NA	TGTGCCAGCAGTGGTTTCGGTGGTGGAGACGTGGGTAGAGGCACTGAAGCTTTCTTT	CASSGFGGGDVGRGTEAFF
TRBV7-9	TRBJ1-4	few	TRBD1	TGTGCCAGCAGCTTAGGACAGGGTCTGTTTTTT	CASSLGQGLFF
TRBV5-1	TRBJ2-3	NA	TRBD1	TGCGCCAGCAGCCTGGGACAGCACACAGATACGCAGTATTTT	CASSLGQHTDTQYF
TRBV28	TRBJ1-1	once	NA	TGTGCCAGCAGTCCCCCCCTGGGGGGGCTCATGGGCCCGAACACTGAAGCTTTCTTT	CASSPPLGGLMGPNTEAFF
TRBV7-2	TRBJ2-7	NA	NA	TGTGCCAGCAGTCCAACAGGGTACGAGCAGTACTTC	CASSPTGYEQYF
TRBV5-1	TRBJ2-3	NA	NA	TGCGCCAGCAGCTTGTTGGCGGGGCCGGGCACAGATACGCAGTATTTT	CASSLLAGPGTDTQYF